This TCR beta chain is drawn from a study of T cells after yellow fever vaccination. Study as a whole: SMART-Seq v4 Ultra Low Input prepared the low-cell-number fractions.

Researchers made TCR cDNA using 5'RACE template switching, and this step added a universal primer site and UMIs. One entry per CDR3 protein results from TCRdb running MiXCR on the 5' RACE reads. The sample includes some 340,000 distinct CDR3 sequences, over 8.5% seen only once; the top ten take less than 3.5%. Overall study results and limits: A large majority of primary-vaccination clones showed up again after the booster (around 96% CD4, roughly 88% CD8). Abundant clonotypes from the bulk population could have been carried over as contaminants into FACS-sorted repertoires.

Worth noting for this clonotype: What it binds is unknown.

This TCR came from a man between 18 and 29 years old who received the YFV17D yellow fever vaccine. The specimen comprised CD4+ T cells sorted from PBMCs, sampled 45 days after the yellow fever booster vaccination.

CDR3 bases: TGTGCCTGGAGTTCCGGGACTAGCGCGTATCGGAGGAACATTCAGTACTTC. Residues: CAWSSGTSAYRRNIQYF. The rearrangement joins TRBV30 to TRBJ2-4, with 10 positions matching TRBD2. This CDR3 has 17 amino acids. From germline, CDR1 is GTSNPN and CDR2 SVGIG (reference sequence). After removal of 2 bases from V and 7 bases from J, the junction contained 14 bases not matched to a gene.